These 28 T cell receptor beta chains originate from one sample sequenced in a study of shared clonotypes between healthy human individuals. The protocol was immunoSEQ multiplex PCR, while the TCRdb copy is restricted to in-frame clones and leaves out a portion. This table holds 1.5 million to 1.9 million clones, nearly 99% found once. Sequenced input: naive CD4+ T cells sorted from blood. Stated subset: CD45RA+ positively selected. The source is a man aged 25-45 years in good health.

The chain carries TRBV2 and TRBJ1-4, with 7 bases aligning to TRBD1. V lost 6 bases, J lost 5 bases, and 6 bases stayed unmatched. This CDR3 spans 14 amino acids. Germline values: CDR1 SNHLY, CDR2 FYNNEI. CDR3 residues: CASSGDSLNEKLFF. The DNA for the CDR3 is TGTGCCAGCAGCGGGGACAGCCTCAATGAAAAACTGTTTTTT.

The count of this clone is one. The chain recombines TRBV7-6 with TRBJ2-2; D uncertain. The CDR3 has 14 residues. Trimming took 1 base from V and 5 from J, leaving 8 bases between them. Germline CDR1 reads SGHVS; CDR2 reads FNYEAQ. DNA for the CDR3: TGTGCCAGCAGCTTAGAAGGTTTGACCGGGGAGCTGTTTTTT. Encoded protein: CASSLEGLTGELFF.

The chain is built from TRBV5-6 and TRBJ2-3; 11 bases align to TRBD1. The CDR3 is 14 residues long. V gave up 5 bases and J gave up 5 bases; unmatched junction bases: 4. Germline CDR1 reads SGHDT; CDR2 reads YYEEEE. The CDR3 protein is CASSAGTGGDTQYF. CDR3 nucleotides: TGTGCCAGCAGTGCCGGGACAGGGGGAGATACGCAGTATTTT.

The chain employs TRBV6-1 and TRBJ2-1, with unresolved D. The CDR3 has 14 amino acids. Germline CDR1 is MNHNS and CDR2 is SASEGT. The germline V and J ends were trimmed by 7 bases and 2 bases, with 12 bases remaining between them. The CDR3 sequence is CASTSSFTYNEQFF. CDR3 nucleotide sequence: TGTGCCAGCACCTCTAGTTTCACCTACAATGAGCAGTTCTTC.

This rearrangement joins TRBV7-9 to TRBJ1-5; TRBD1 is a possible D gene (5 bases). Trimming removed 3 bases from V and 6 bases from J, with 15 bases in between. CDR3 length: 15 residues. Germline V gives CDR1 SEHNR, CDR2 FQNEAQ (reference sequence). CDR3 protein: CASSFGGGVGQPQHF. The CDR3 nucleotides are TGTGCCAGCAGCTTCGGGGGTGGGGTCGGTCAGCCCCAGCATTTT.

The V and J genes are TRBV4-2 and TRBJ2-7; D may correspond to TRBD1 or TRBD2 (6 bases each). V gave up 3 bases and J gave up 2 bases, with 17 bases separating them. This CDR3 contains 16 residues. Germline V lookup: CDR1 LGHNA, CDR2 YNFKEQ. For the CDR3, the DNA is TGTGCCAGCAGCCAGGGGGCTAGCGCTACGGCCTACGAGCAGTACTTC. This gives the protein CASSQGASATAYEQYF.

V and J are TRBV7-8 and TRBJ2-2; the D is unclear. Germline CDR1 SGHVS, CDR2 FQNEAQ. The CDR3 totals 14 residues. Trimming shortened V by 0 bases and J by 4 bases, and 6 bases separated the two germline ends. The CDR3 region is CASSLASTTGELFF. CDR3 bases: TGTGCCAGCAGCTTAGCGAGTACCACCGGGGAGCTGTTTTTT.

V gene TRBV7-8 combines with J gene TRBJ2-2, with D unclear. Deletions cut 4 bases from V and 0 bases from J, with 12 bases between. Germline CDR1 SGHVS, CDR2 FQNEAQ. This CDR3 is 16 amino acids long. The DNA of the CDR3 is TGTGCCAGCAGCTACCCGAGTAGGGCGAACACCGGGGAGCTGTTTTTT. It specifies CASSYPSRANTGELFF.

This chain uses TRBV29-1 with TRBJ2-1, with D maybe TRBD2 (5 bases). This CDR3 has 12 amino acids. CDR1 and CDR2 from the germline V gene are SQVTM and ANQGSEA. Trimming took 7 bases from V and 3 from J, leaving 10 bases between them. The CDR3 DNA is TGCAGCGCAAGAAGCGGCTACAATGAGCAGTTCTTC. It codes for CSARSGYNEQFF.

The J gene is TRBJ2-3, the V gene TRBV28; 15 bases agree with TRBD2. V lost 10 bases to trimming and J lost 6 bases; unmatched junction nucleotides: 11. CDR1 MDHEN and CDR2 SYDVKM come from the germline V gene. This CDR3 contains 16 residues. The CDR3 loop reads CATRIGLAGGPDTQYF. The CDR3 DNA reads as TGTGCCACCCGTATCGGACTAGCGGGAGGGCCGGATACGCAGTATTTT. The entire variable domain, with the rest obtained from reference TRBV28 and TRBJ2-3, is as follows: DVKVTQSSRYLVKRTGEKVFLECVQDMDHENMFWYRQDPGLGLRLIYFSYDVKMKEKGDIPEGYSVSREKKERFSLILESASTNQTSMYLCATRIGLAGGPDTQYFGPGTRLTVL.

The chain couples TRBV7-7 to TRBJ2-2; a possible D gene is TRBD2 (5 bases). V was shortened by 4 bases and J by 0 bases, with 15 bases between the two germline ends. The CDR3 sequence is 17 residues long. Germline V gene data show CDR1 as SSHAT and CDR2 as FNYEAQ (reference sequence). The CDR3 DNA sequence: TGTGCCAGCAGCTCGTTTTTGGTACTAGCGAACACCGGGGAGCTGTTTTTT. It specifies CASSSFLVLANTGELFF.

The chain employs TRBV28 and TRBJ2-7, with a possible D match to TRBD2 (6 bases). The CDR3 has 15 amino acids. The germline V gene has CDR1 MDHEN and CDR2 SYDVKM. Deletions cut 5 bases from V and 3 bases from J, with 17 bases between. CDR3 residues: CASSTPAGLDYEQYF. CDR3 coding DNA: TGTGCCAGCAGTACCCCTGCGGGATTGGACTACGAGCAGTACTTC.

The CDR3 DNA follows: TGCGCCAGCAGCCAAGATTTGGGGGGACGGGGGCAGTACTTC. It specifies CASSQDLGGRGQYF. The chain joins TRBV4-3 to TRBJ2-7; D is possibly TRBD2 (6 bases). Between the trimmed V and J ends, which lost 0 bases and 9 bases, there was a span of 15 bases. CDR1 and CDR2 from the germline V gene are LGHNA and YSLEER. CDR3 length equals 14 residues.

This chain connects TRBV7-8 to TRBJ2-1; TRBD1 or TRBD2 may be the D gene (7 bases each). CDR1 and CDR2 from the germline V gene are SGHVS and FQNEAQ. Between the trimmed V and J ends, which lost 5 bases and 3 bases, there was a span of 26 bases. This CDR3 region has 19 residues. The CDR3 nucleotides read TGTGCCAGCAGCCGAGGACAGGCGAGGGAGGGAGGGAACTACAATGAGCAGTTCTTC. Protein: CASSRGQAREGGNYNEQFF.

Of note for this clone: At the DNA level, this CDR3 is encoded by other sequences in the same sample as well. This sequence joins TRBV28 and TRBJ1-2, with D maybe TRBD1 (6 bases). The germline CDR1 and CDR2 sequences are MDHEN and SYDVKM. CDR3 length equals 14 residues. V was pared by 3 bases and J by 4 bases, with 12 bases between. The CDR3 is CASSFTGLGYGYTF. CDR3 nucleotide sequence: TGTGCCAGCAGTTTCACAGGGCTGGGCTATGGCTACACCTTC.

The rearrangement joins TRBV4-1 to TRBJ2-7; 10 bases are a match to TRBD1. J gave up 6 bases and V 5 bases, and 10 bases lay outside the gene matches. Looked up from germline, CDR1 is MGHRA and CDR2 is YSYEKL. There are 15 residues in the CDR3. Here the CDR3 reads CASSRDRGIGGEQYF. The CDR3 DNA follows: TGCGCCAGCAGCAGGGACAGGGGAATAGGCGGCGAGCAGTACTTC.

V is TRBV4-3 and J is TRBJ2-1, with unresolved D. The germline gives CDR1 LGHNA, CDR2 YSLEER. V was cut by 0 bases and J by 6 bases, with 9 bases left in between. The CDR3 totals 14 residues. This CDR3 is CASSQDTYTNEQFF. CDR3 DNA sequence: TGCGCCAGCAGCCAAGATACTTACACCAATGAGCAGTTCTTC.

V usage is TRBV6-5 and J usage is TRBJ1-2, with no clear D. The length of the CDR3 is 14 residues. The ends were cut back, 6 bases at V and 7 bases at J, with 18 bases in the middle. Germline CDR1 reads MNHEY; CDR2 reads SVGAGI. CDR3 bases: TGTGCCAGCAGCCCCCCCGGACGGGCAGGTGGCTACACCTTC. Its translation: CASSPPGRAGGYTF.

The rearrangement joins TRBV5-1 to TRBJ2-3, with D perhaps TRBD1 (5 bases). Per germline, CDR1 SGHRS and CDR2 YFSETQ. This CDR3 spans 13 amino acids. Trimming shortened V by 6 bases and J by 2 bases, and 10 bases separated the two germline ends. The CDR3 region has the DNA TGCGCCAGCAAACGCAGGGACACAGATACGCAGTATTTT. Translated, it gives CASKRRDTDTQYF.

The chain employs TRBV27 and TRBJ2-1; D is unclear. From germline, CDR1 is MNHEY and CDR2 SMNVEV (reference sequence). The CDR3 is 13 residues long. V was shortened by 4 bases and J by 12 bases, with 16 bases between the two germline ends. The CDR3 DNA reads TGTGCCAGCAGTTCCCCTCTGGAGTTCCGGCAGTTCTTC. Protein sequence: CASSSPLEFRQFF.

In this sample, this clone turned up once. The chain recombines TRBV5-1 with TRBJ2-7; D assignment may be TRBD1 or TRBD2 (5 bases each). Germline CDR1 is SGHRS and CDR2 is YFSETQ. The CDR3 spans 16 residues. V lost 0 bases and J lost 4, with 17 bases in between. As DNA, the CDR3 is TGCGCCAGCAGCTTGGCCCTCCGGGACCAGAATTACGAGCAGTACTTC. Its translation is CASSLALRDQNYEQYF.

The V and J genes are TRBV29-1 and TRBJ2-1; TRBD1 aligns across 8 bases. The junction had 8 bases not matched to a gene; V was cut back by 6 bases and J by 7 bases. CDR1 is SQVTM and CDR2 is ANQGSEA in the germline V gene. This CDR3 comprises 13 residues. Here the CDR3 reads CSVTDRAVNEQFF. The CDR3, as DNA: TGCAGCGTGACGGACAGGGCGGTGAATGAGCAGTTCTTC.

The rearrangement links TRBV7-9 to TRBJ2-3; D gene uncertain. This CDR3 has 17 amino acids. Trimming cost V 1 base and J 0 bases, with 14 bases left between them. The V gene's germline CDR1 is SEHNR and CDR2 FQNEAQ (reference sequence). The CDR3 sequence: CASSLGPWQTSTDTQYF. For the CDR3, the DNA is TGTGCCAGCAGCTTAGGGCCTTGGCAGACTAGCACAGATACGCAGTATTTT.

The rearrangement links TRBV11-2 to TRBJ2-3; 7 bases align to TRBD1. This CDR3 spans 14 amino acids. Germline lookup yields CDR1 SGHAT and CDR2 FQNNGV. V shed 6 bases and J 2 bases; nucleotides not matched to a gene: 5. CDR3 DNA: TGTGCCAGCAGTCAACAGGGGAACACAGATACGCAGTATTTT. This sequence encodes CASSQQGNTDTQYF.

The rearrangement links TRBV18 to TRBJ2-5; TRBD2 agrees at 7 bases. Germline loops: CDR1 KGHSH, CDR2 LQKENI. V lost 3 bases and J lost 5; bases outside the gene matches: 9. The CDR3 consists of 15 residues. The CDR3 DNA reads TGTGCCAGCTCACCCCCCGGTGCCGGGGGGGAGACCCAGTACTTC. Its translation: CASSPPGAGGETQYF.

This rearrangement joins TRBV18 to TRBJ1-1; 7 positions agree with TRBD1. V lost 6 bases to trimming and J lost 4 bases; unmatched junction nucleotides: 8. In germline, CDR1 is KGHSH, CDR2 LQKENI. The CDR3 runs 14 residues. CDR3 sequence reads: CASSVTGLGTEAFF. As DNA, the CDR3 is TGTGCCAGCTCCGTGACAGGGTTAGGCACTGAAGCTTTCTTT.

Points on this clone: One end of the junction varies from germline; a read error may be responsible. The chain has TRBV30 and TRBJ1-2; TRBD1 aligns across 10 bases. CDR1 and CDR2 (germline): GTSNPN, SVGIG (reference sequence). The CDR3 covers 11 residues. As DNA, the CDR3 is TGCTTGGGGACAGGGGTGTTTGGCTACACCTTC. Its translation is CLGTGVFGYTF.

CDR3 protein: CASRDRDWQETQYF. The CDR3, as DNA: TGTGCCAGCAGGGACCGGGACTGGCAAGAGACCCAGTACTTC. The rearrangement joins TRBV2 to TRBJ2-5, with a weak D call TRBD2 (6 bases). Trimming removed 6 bases from V and 2 bases from J, with 13 bases in between. The CDR3 contains 14 residues. The germline gives CDR1 SNHLY, CDR2 FYNNEI.